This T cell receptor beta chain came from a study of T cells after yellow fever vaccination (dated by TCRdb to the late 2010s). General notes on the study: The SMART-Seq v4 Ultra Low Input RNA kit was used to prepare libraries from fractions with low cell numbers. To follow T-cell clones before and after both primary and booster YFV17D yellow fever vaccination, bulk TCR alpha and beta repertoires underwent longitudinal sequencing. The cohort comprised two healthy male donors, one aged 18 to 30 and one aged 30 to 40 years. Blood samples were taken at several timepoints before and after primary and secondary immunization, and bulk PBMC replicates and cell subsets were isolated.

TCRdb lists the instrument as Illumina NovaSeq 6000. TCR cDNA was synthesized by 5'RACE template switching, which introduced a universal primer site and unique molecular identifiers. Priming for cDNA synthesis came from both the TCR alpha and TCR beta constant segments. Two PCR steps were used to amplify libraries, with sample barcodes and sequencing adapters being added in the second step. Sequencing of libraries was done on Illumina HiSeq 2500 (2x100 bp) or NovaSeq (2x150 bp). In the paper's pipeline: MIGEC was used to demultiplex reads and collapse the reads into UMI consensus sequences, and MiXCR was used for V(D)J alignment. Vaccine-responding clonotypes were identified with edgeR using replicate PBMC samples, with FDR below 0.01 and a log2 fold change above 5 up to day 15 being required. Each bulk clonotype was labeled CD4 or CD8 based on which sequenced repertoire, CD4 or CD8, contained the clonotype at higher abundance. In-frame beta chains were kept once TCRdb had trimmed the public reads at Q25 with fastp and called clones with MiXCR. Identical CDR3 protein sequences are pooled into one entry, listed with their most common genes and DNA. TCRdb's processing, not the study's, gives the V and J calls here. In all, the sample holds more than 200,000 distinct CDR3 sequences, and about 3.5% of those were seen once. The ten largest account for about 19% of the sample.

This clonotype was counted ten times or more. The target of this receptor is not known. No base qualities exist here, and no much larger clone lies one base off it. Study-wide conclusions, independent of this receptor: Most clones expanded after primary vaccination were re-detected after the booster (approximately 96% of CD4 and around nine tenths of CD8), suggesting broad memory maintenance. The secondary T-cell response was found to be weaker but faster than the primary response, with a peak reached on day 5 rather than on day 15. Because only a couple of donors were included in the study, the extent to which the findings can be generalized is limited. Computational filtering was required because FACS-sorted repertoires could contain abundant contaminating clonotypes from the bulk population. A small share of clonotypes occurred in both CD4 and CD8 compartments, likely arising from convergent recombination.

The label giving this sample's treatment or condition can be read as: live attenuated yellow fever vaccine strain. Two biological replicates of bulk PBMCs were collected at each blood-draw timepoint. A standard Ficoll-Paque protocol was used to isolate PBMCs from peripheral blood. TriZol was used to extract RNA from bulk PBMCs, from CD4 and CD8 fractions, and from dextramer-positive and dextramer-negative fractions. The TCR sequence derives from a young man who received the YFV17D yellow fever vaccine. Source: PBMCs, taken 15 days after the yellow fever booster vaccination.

CDR3 region: CSARVAGGRDTQYF. The sequenced DNA: TGCAGTGCTAGAGTAGCGGGGGGGAGAGATACGCAGTATTTT. The chain is made from TRBV20-1 and TRBJ2-3, with TRBD2 identical over 11 junction bases. The CDR3 contains 14 residues, cysteine and phenylalanine counted. Only the CDR3 part of the read is kept: 42 bases, read in frame from the first base. CDR1 is given as DFQATT and CDR2 as SNEGSKA, both from the germline V gene (reference sequence). At the junction V is shortened by 1 base and J by 5 bases; bases outside the gene matches: 2.